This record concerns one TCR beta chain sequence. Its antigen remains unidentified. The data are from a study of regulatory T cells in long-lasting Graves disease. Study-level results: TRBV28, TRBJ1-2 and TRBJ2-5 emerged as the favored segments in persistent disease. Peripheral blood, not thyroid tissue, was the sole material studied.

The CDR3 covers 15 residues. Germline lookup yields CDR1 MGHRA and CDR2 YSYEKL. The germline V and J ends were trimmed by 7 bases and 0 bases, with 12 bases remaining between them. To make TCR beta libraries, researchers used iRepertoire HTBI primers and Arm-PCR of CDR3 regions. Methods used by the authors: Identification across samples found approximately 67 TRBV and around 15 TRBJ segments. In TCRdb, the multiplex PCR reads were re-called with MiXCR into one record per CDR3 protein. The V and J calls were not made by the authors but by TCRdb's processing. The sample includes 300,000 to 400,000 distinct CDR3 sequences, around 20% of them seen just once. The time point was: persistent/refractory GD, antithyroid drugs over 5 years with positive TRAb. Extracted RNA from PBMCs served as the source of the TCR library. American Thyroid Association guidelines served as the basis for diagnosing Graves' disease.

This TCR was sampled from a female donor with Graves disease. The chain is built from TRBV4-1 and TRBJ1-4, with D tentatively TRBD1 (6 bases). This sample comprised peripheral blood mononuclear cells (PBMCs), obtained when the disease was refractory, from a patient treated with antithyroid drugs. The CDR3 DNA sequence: TGCGCCAGCAACAGGGCGTTTGCAACTAATGAAAAACTGTTTTTT. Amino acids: CASNRAFATNEKLFF.